The 27 T cell receptor beta chains below come from one sample, sequenced in a study of cytomegalovirus exposure and HLA in healthy donors. With 60 Vbeta and 13 Jbeta primers, the PCR was carried out. The data were produced by immunoSEQ multiplex PCR, yet TCRdb's version contains in-frame clones alone and is incomplete. The sample has some 150,000 clones; 75% are singletons. The source material was PBMCs. All receptors come from a man aged 35-49 years in good health and CMV-seronegative.

The genes are TRBV7-3 and TRBJ2-5; TRBD2 is a possible D gene (5 bases). CDR1 and CDR2 from the germline V gene are SGHTA and FQGTGA. CDR3 length: 15 residues. Trimming cost V 0 bases and J 5 bases, with 13 bases left between them. CDR3 nucleotides: TGTGCCAGCAGCTTAACGGCCCGGGGTACGGAGACCCAGTACTTC. Translation gives CASSLTARGTETQYF. Based on the CDR3 plus reference TRBV7-3 and TRBJ2-5, the full variable domain is GAGVSQTPSNKVTEKGKYVELRCDPISGHTALYWYRQSLGQGPEFLIYFQGTGAADDSGLPNDRFFAVRPEGSVSTLKIQRTERGDSAVYLCASSLTARGTETQYFGPGTRLLVL.

The J gene is TRBJ2-7, the V gene TRBV11-3; 8 bases match TRBD1. The CDR3 is made up of 13 amino acids. CDR1 and CDR2 (germline): SGHNT, YENEEA. V dropped 2 bases and J dropped 5; count of bases not matched to a gene: 2. The CDR3 DNA sequence: TGTGCCAGCAGCTTAAGGACAGGGAACGAGCAGTACTTC. Translation gives CASSLRTGNEQYF.

This clone was observed once. At one boundary the junction diverges from the germline segment, which might be a read error. The V call is TRBV6-5, the J call TRBJ2-1, with D maybe TRBD2 (6 bases). CDR1 is MNHEY, CDR2 SVGAGI, per germline. The CDR3 totals 16 residues. CDR3 protein: CASSYSSASAYNKQFF. In DNA, the CDR3 is TGTGCCAGCAGTTACTCGTCCGCTAGCGCCTACAATAAGCAGTTCTTC.

This clone appeared a single time. The chain combines TRBV7-9 with TRBJ2-7; D ambiguous. Trimming removed 4 bases at V and 0 bases at J, with 10 bases between. The CDR3 runs to 14 residues. Germline lookup yields CDR1 SEHNR and CDR2 FQNEAQ (reference sequence). CDR3 loop: CASSSAQASYEQYF. The DNA of the CDR3 is TGTGCCAGCAGCTCTGCGCAGGCCTCCTACGAGCAGTACTTC. Using reference TRBV7-9 and TRBJ2-7 for the parts outside the CDR3, the full variable domain is DTGVSQNPRHKITKRGQNVTFRCDPISEHNRLYWYRQTLGQGPEFLTYFQNEAQLEKSRLLSDRFSAERPKGSFSTLEIQRTEQGDSAMYLCASSSAQASYEQYFGPGTRLTVT.

The chain has TRBV5-1 and TRBJ1-4, with 7 bases aligning to TRBD1. Germline lookup yields CDR1 SGHRS and CDR2 YFSETQ. This CDR3 comprises 17 residues. Trimming cost V 1 base and J 2 bases; bases outside gene matches: 8. This chain's CDR3 is CASSLPHPTGTNEKLFF. CDR3 in DNA: TGCGCCAGCAGCTTGCCCCACCCGACAGGGACTAATGAAAAACTGTTTTTT.

The rearrangement joins TRBV27 to TRBJ2-2; D possibly corresponds to TRBD1 (5 bases). Germline assignment: CDR1 MNHEY and CDR2 SMNVEV (reference sequence). V lost 3 bases to trimming and J lost 1 base, with 24 bases between them. This CDR3 contains 20 residues. The CDR3 loop reads CASSFRAPIARTGNTGELFF. CDR3 DNA: TGTGCCAGCAGTTTTAGGGCCCCAATTGCCCGAACAGGGAACACCGGGGAGCTGTTTTTT.

The chain combines TRBV27 with TRBJ1-5; TRBD1 matches 8 bases. CDR1 MNHEY and CDR2 SMNVEV come from the germline V gene (reference sequence). CDR3 length: 17 amino acids. V was pared by 4 bases and J by 2 bases, with 10 bases of the junction left unmatched. Here the CDR3 DNA reads TGTGCCAGCAGTTCCACAACAGGGGGGTATGGCAATCAGCCCCAGCATTTT. This codes for CASSSTTGGYGNQPQHF.

This chain joins TRBV14 and TRBJ1-1; possibly TRBD1 for D (6 bases). V shed 2 bases and J shed 5 bases, with 12 bases lying between them. CDR3 length: 14 residues. The V gene's germline CDR1 is SGHDN and CDR2 FVKESK. CDR3 loop: CASSQRGAQTEAFF. CDR3 DNA: TGTGCCAGCAGCCAACGGGGGGCGCAGACTGAAGCTTTCTTT.

This clone was seen a handful of times. J is TRBJ2-7 and V is TRBV7-9; 7 nucleotides align to TRBD1. Losses at the gene ends were 1 base for V and 1 base for J; bases not matched to a gene: 1. This CDR3 is 14 amino acids long. Germline assignment: CDR1 SEHNR and CDR2 FQNEAQ (reference sequence). The CDR3 DNA reads TGTGCCAGCAGCTTAGAGGGACAGTCCTACGAGCAGTACTTC. It specifies CASSLEGQSYEQYF.

V gene TRBV4-1 combines with J gene TRBJ2-7; possible D gene TRBD2, 6 bases. CDR1 and CDR2 from the germline V gene are MGHRA and YSYEKL. The length of the CDR3 is 18 residues. The V and J ends lost 2 bases and 7 bases respectively, with 27 bases between them. CDR3 coding DNA: TGCGCCAGCAGCCAATCCACTTTAACCGGGACTGCGGTGGGAGAGCAGTACTTC. It is translated as CASSQSTLTGTAVGEQYF.

This clone was found a few times. The chain employs TRBV7-8 and TRBJ1-1; 7 bases agree with TRBD1. This CDR3 has 12 residues. Losses at the gene ends were 5 bases for V and 12 bases for J; bases not matched to a gene: 9. In germline, CDR1 is SGHVS, CDR2 FQNEAQ. Here the CDR3 DNA reads TGTGCCAGCAGCAACAGGGGATCGGCGTCTTTCTTT. Translating it yields CASSNRGSASFF.

Here the CDR3 DNA reads TGTGCCAGCAGCCCCAGGACAGGGGGTCGCACCGGGGAGCTGTTTTTT. It translates to CASSPRTGGRTGELFF. This sequence joins TRBV11-1 and TRBJ2-2; 10 bases are shared with TRBD1. Trimming took 5 bases from V and 4 from J; bases not matched to a gene: 7. The CDR3 is 16 residues long. CDR1 is SGHAT and CDR2 is FQDESV in the germline V gene (reference sequence).

This rearrangement joins TRBV30 to TRBJ1-4, with TRBD1 identical over 7 bases. Germline V gene lookup returns CDR1 GTSNPN and CDR2 SVGIG (reference sequence). J lost 2 bases, V lost 3 bases, and 9 bases had no gene match. The CDR3 runs 16 residues. CDR3 sequence reads: CAWRSQGGPTNEKLFF. The DNA of the CDR3 is TGTGCCTGGAGAAGCCAGGGGGGCCCCACTAATGAAAAACTGTTTTTT.

V usage is TRBV28 and J usage is TRBJ1-3; maybe TRBD1 (5 bases). Germline CDR1 and CDR2: MDHEN and SYDVKM. This CDR3 spans 14 amino acids. Trimming cost V 1 base and J 2 bases, with 6 bases left between them. DNA for the CDR3: TGTGCCAGCAGTTTATTGGGGCCTGGAAACACCATATATTTT. Translating it yields CASSLLGPGNTIYF.

The rearrangement links TRBV5-1 to TRBJ2-3; 16 bases match TRBD2. The CDR3 runs to 18 residues. Germline trimming cut 4 bases from V and 1 base from J; bases unmatched to any gene: 6. Germline V gives CDR1 SGHRS, CDR2 YFSETQ. CDR3: CASSEGLAGGPGTDTQYF. CDR3 nucleotide sequence: TGCGCCAGCAGCGAGGGACTAGCGGGGGGGCCAGGCACAGATACGCAGTATTTT. Variable domain in full (rest from reference TRBV5-1 and TRBJ2-3): KAGVTQTPRYLIKTRGQQVTLSCSPISGHRSVSWYQQTPGQGLQFLFEYFSETQRNKGNFPGRFSGRQFSNSRSEMNVSTLELGDSALYLCASSEGLAGGPGTDTQYFGPGTRLTVL.

The rearrangement links TRBV5-4 to TRBJ2-2; D is uncertain. The CDR3 extends over 14 amino acids. The germline V gene encodes CDR1 SGHNT and CDR2 YYREEE (reference sequence). V was pared by 4 bases and J by 0 bases, with 7 bases between. CDR3 sequence reads: CASSKPSNTGELFF. The CDR3 DNA reads TGTGCCAGCAGCAAGCCGTCGAACACCGGGGAGCTGTTTTTT.

The chain is built from TRBV5-4 and TRBJ2-5; TRBD1 aligns across 10 bases. Germline V gene lookup returns CDR1 SGHNT and CDR2 YYREEE (reference sequence). The CDR3 has 19 residues. The junction had 17 bases not matched to a gene; V was cut back by 3 bases and J by 3 bases. The CDR3 DNA follows: TGTGCCAGCAGCTCGGGGGGGGGAGGGGACAGGGGTAGTAAAGAGACCCAGTACTTC. Translated, it gives CASSSGGGGDRGSKETQYF.

This clone was seen a single time. The chain is built from TRBV6-1 and TRBJ1-6, with 8 positions matching TRBD1. The germline gives CDR1 MNHNS, CDR2 SASEGT. The CDR3 spans 14 residues. J lost 9 bases, V lost 6 bases, and 7 bases had no gene match. The CDR3 DNA reads as TGTGCCAGCAGCCGACAGGGGTTGGGTTCACCCCTCCACTTT. Encoded protein: CASSRQGLGSPLHF.

The chain is built from TRBV5-1 and TRBJ2-4, with 7 nucleotides matching TRBD2. The CDR3 consists of 14 residues. Trimming removed 1 base from V and 8 bases from J; junction bases left unmatched: 6. Germline-derived CDR1 and CDR2 are SGHRS and YFSETQ. The CDR3 region has the DNA TGCGCCAGCAGCTTGTCAGGGAGGGTCGACATTCAGTACTTC. This translates into CASSLSGRVDIQYF.

This clone has a single count. The J gene is TRBJ1-1, the V gene TRBV7-2, with D hard to call. Per the germline V gene, CDR1 is SGHTA and CDR2 is FQGNSA. The CDR3 spans 13 residues. With 1 base removed from V and 1 base from J, the gap between germline ends came to 4 bases. CDR3 in amino acids: CASSLEQNTEAFF. CDR3 DNA sequence: TGTGCCAGCAGCTTAGAACAGAACACTGAAGCTTTCTTT.

The chain carries TRBV10-3 and TRBJ2-5, with D maybe TRBD1 (6 bases). The J call is doubtful: the DNA matches TRBJ2-7 better. This CDR3 is built from 14 residues. Germline V gene lookup returns CDR1 ENHRY and CDR2 SYGVKD. CDR3 sequence: CAIKQGRAVYEQYF. The CDR3 DNA sequence: TGTGCCATCAAGCAGGGGCGCGCGGTCTACGAGCAGTACTTC.

The chain uses TRBV7-9 and TRBJ2-7, with 7 bases aligning to TRBD2. Unmatched junction bases numbered 4, after V lost 5 bases and J lost 0 bases. The CDR3 covers 14 residues. Looked up from germline, CDR1 is SEHNR and CDR2 is FQNEAQ (reference sequence). CDR3 in DNA: TGTGCCAGCAGCCCCAGGGACTACTCCTACGAGCAGTACTTC. It is translated as CASSPRDYSYEQYF.

The V call is TRBV5-5, the J call TRBJ2-5; a possible D gene is TRBD2 (6 bases). The CDR3 length is 14 residues. Trimming took off 3 bases at V and 0 bases at J, with 9 bases between the two ends. CDR1 is SGHKS and CDR2 is YYEKEE in the germline V gene (reference sequence). The CDR3 DNA reads TGTGCCAGCAGCTGGACTACGTACCAAGAGACCCAGTACTTC. Protein sequence: CASSWTTYQETQYF. The full variable domain, in which reference TRBV5-5 and TRBJ2-5 provide the parts outside the CDR3, is DAGVTQSPTHLIKTRGQQVTLRCSPISGHKSVSWYQQVLGQGPQFIFQYYEKEERGRGNFPDRFSARQFPNYSSELNVNALLLGDSALYLCASSWTTYQETQYFGPGTRLLVL.

V and J are TRBV5-1 and TRBJ2-1; 9 bases line up with TRBD1. The CDR3 is 15 residues long. Germline CDR1 is SGHRS and CDR2 is YFSETQ. With 4 bases clipped from V and 9 bases from J, the junction kept 11 bases outside the gene matches. The chain's CDR3 is CASSPPGQGETEQFF. The CDR3 DNA follows: TGCGCCAGCAGCCCACCGGGACAGGGAGAAACTGAGCAGTTCTTC.

CDR3 sequence: CASSAQQGTNTEAFF. CDR3 bases: TGTGCCAGCAGCGCGCAACAGGGGACGAACACTGAAGCTTTCTTT. The chain combines TRBV7-8 with TRBJ1-1, with 7 bases lining up with TRBD1. This CDR3 contains 15 residues. CDR1 and CDR2 from the germline V gene are SGHVS and FQNEAQ. J gave up 1 base and V 5 bases, and 7 bases lay outside the gene matches.

This clone was observed once. J is TRBJ2-7 and V is TRBV5-5, with 8 bases identical to TRBD1. Germline-derived CDR1 and CDR2 are SGHKS and YYEKEE (reference sequence). The V segment lost 5 bases and the J segment 2 bases; nucleotides outside the gene matches: 3. The CDR3 loop spans 13 amino acids. The CDR3 sequence is CASRTTGAYEQYF. CDR3 DNA: TGTGCCAGCAGAACGACAGGGGCCTACGAGCAGTACTTC.

The rearrangement uses TRBV7-3 and TRBJ2-1; 10 bases are a match to TRBD1. The CDR3 totals 15 residues. Germline CDR1 is SGHTA and CDR2 is FQGTGA. The V segment lost 5 bases and the J segment 6 bases; nucleotides outside the gene matches: 7. DNA of the CDR3: TGTGCCAGCAGCCCAGACAGGGGGCAATTCAATGAGCAGTTCTTC. This codes for CASSPDRGQFNEQFF.